This TCR beta chain was observed in a study of quantifying T cell responses using KT2 cells. Overall study context: cDNA was made from DNase-treated RNA using alpha and beta constant primers. A predetermined fluorescence threshold ended the second PCR, run as a qPCR. The T4 ligation step was estimated to exceed 10% efficiency under optimum conditions.

This clonotype was observed a few times. KT2, a clone with a known TCR, was spiked into unfractionated PBMC. Trimming shortened V by 0 bases and J by 7 bases, and 7 bases separated the two germline ends. Germline CDR1 and CDR2: MGHRA and YSYEKL. This CDR3 is built from 13 residues. A single-stranded UMI oligo with SP2 sequence was ligated to cDNA 3' ends. First-round PCR used roughly 4 cycles and beta primers RC1.1 and RC1.2 covering TRBC1 and TRBC2. Starting with the second PCR, alpha and beta TCR chains went through separate processing. TCRdb processed the UMI-ligation and nested PCR reads anew with MiXCR; each CDR3 protein has one entry. The table lists tens of thousands of distinct CDR3 sequences, around 10% of them singletons, with 10% in the top ten.

The receptor's source is a human donor. Material for sequencing was PBMCs spiked with cells of the T cell clone KT2. V and J are TRBV4-1 and TRBJ2-1; no clear D gene. The CDR3 DNA is TGCGCCAGCAGCCAAGATATCAATAATGAGCAGTTCTTC. This gives the protein CASSQDINNEQFF.